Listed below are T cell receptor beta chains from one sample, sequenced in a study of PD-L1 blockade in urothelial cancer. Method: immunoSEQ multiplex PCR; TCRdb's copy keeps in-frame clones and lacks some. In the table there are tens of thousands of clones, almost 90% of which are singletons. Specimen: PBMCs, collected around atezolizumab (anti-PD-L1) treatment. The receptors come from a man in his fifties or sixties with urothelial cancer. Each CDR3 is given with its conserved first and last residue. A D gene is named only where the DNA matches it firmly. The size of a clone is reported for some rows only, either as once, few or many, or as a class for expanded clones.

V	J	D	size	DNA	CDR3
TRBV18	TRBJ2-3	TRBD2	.	TGTGCCAGCTCACCAGTCAGCGGGGGGGGCACAGATACGCAGTATTTT	CASSPVSGGGTDTQYF
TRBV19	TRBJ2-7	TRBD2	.	TGTGCCAGTAGCCCTCACGGGACTAGCGGGGTCTCCTACGAGCAGTACTTC	CASSPHGTSGVSYEQYF
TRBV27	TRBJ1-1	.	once	TGTGCCAGCAGTTTACGAGGGCCTGATCGAGCTTTCTTT	CASSLRGPDRAFF
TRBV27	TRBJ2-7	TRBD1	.	TGTGCCAGCAGTCCAGGGACAGCCCCTTACGAGCAGTACTTC	CASSPGTAPYEQYF
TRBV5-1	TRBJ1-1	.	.	TGCGCCAGCAGCTTGGAAGGGGGTCTGGTGAACACTGAAGCTTTCTTT	CASSLEGGLVNTEAFF
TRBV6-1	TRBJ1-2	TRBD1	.	TGTGCCAGCGACAAGATTTACAGGGGCGGAGAGGGCTACACCTTC	CASDKIYRGGEGYTF
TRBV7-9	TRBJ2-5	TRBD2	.	TGTGCCAGCAGCCCCCTCGGACTAGCAGAAGAGACCCAGTACTTC	CASSPLGLAEETQYF
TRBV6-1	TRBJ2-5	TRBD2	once	TGTGCCAGCAGCACGGTGCGGGGGGCCGAGACCCAGTACTTC	CASSTVRGAETQYF
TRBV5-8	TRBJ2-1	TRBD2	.	TGTGCCAGCAGCTTGGTGCAACTTCTAGCGGTGTCCTACAATGAGCAGTTCTTC	CASSLVQLLAVSYNEQFF
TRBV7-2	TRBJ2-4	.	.	TGTGCCAGCAGCTTTTTCGGGGGGCCTTCGGCCAAAAACATTCAGTACTTC	CASSFFGGPSAKNIQYF
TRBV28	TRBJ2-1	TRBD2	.	TGTGCCAGCAGCACGTACCCGTGGGCGGGAGACTCCTACAATGAGCAGTTCTTC	CASSTYPWAGDSYNEQFF
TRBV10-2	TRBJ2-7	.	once	TGCGCCAGGCTACTCATCTACGAGCAGTACTTC	CARLLIYEQYF
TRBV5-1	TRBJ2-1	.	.	TGCGCCAGCAGCTTCACCGGCGAGGTTGGTGAGCAGTTCTTC	CASSFTGEVGEQFF
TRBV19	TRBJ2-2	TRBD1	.	TGTGCCAGTAGCAGACCGGGACAGGGGTCCGGGGAGCTGTTTTTT	CASSRPGQGSGELFF
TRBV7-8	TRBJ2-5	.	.	TGTGCCAGCAGCTTATCGGGGTTTGAGACCCAGTACTTC	CASSLSGFETQYF
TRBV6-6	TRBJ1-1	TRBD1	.	TGTGCCAGCAGTTACGGGGACAGGGGCGGGAGGGCTTTCTTT	CASSYGDRGGRAFF
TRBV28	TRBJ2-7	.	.	TGTGCCAGCAGTTTATCTTCCTACGAGCAGTACTTC	CASSLSSYEQYF
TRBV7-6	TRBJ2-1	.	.	TGTGCCAGCAGCTCACAACAGGTCAATGAGCAGTTCTTC	CASSSQQVNEQFF
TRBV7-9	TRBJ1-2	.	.	TGTGCCAGCAGCTTTTTACAGGGCGGCTACACCTTC	CASSFLQGGYTF
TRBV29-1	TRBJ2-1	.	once	TGCAGCGACCGCGAGGGGGCCTACAATGAGCAGTTCTTC	CSDREGAYNEQFF
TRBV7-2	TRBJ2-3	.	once	TGTGCCAGCAGCCTGAATAGCGCAGATACGCAGTATTTT	CASSLNSADTQYF
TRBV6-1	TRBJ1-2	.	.	TGTGCCAGCAGTGAAGTCGGGGTTGGGGGCTACACCTTC	CASSEVGVGGYTF
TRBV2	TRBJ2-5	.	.	TGTGCCAGCAGTGAGGGGGGGGCGGGACGTGAGACCCAGTACTTC	CASSEGGAGRETQYF
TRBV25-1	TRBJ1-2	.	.	TGTGCCAGCAGTTTCCCCGGAGGGGCGCTGGGCTACACCTTC	CASSFPGGALGYTF
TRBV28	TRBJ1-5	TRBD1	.	TGTGCCAGCAGTCCTGACAGGGGTCGGCAGCCCCAGCATTTT	CASSPDRGRQPQHF
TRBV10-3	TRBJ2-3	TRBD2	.	TGTGCCATCAGCGACGCTAGCGGAAGCACAGATACGCAGTATTTT	CAISDASGSTDTQYF
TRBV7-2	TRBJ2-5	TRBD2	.	TGTGCCAGCAGCTTGCGGGGGGGCGGGGAGACCCAGTACTTC	CASSLRGGGETQYF
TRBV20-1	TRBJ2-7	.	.	TGCAGTGCGCCAGCGGCCCCCGAGCAGTACTTC	CSAPAAPEQYF
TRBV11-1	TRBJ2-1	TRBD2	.	TGTGCCAGCAGCGCTAGCGGGGGGGTTTACAATGAGCAGTTCTTC	CASSASGGVYNEQFF
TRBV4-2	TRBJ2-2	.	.	TGTGCCAGCAGCCAAGACGGTCGCAACACCGGGGAGCTGTTTTTT	CASSQDGRNTGELFF
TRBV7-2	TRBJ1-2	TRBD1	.	TGTGCCAGCAGCTTAGTAGGGGGCTCCGGACAGGGGAACTATGGCTACACCTTC	CASSLVGGSGQGNYGYTF
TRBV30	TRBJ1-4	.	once	TGTGCCTGGAGTTTCCAGGACTATAATGAAAAACTGTTTTTT	CAWSFQDYNEKLFF
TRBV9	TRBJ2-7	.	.	TGTGCCAGCAGCCCCACGGGGTTCTCCTACGAGCAGTACTTC	CASSPTGFSYEQYF
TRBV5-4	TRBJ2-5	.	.	TGTGCCAGCAGCCGTGACAGCCTGGGGCAAGAGACCCAGTACTTC	CASSRDSLGQETQYF
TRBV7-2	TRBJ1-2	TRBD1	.	TGTGCCAGCAGCCTGGGACAGCTTAACTATGGCTACACCTTC	CASSLGQLNYGYTF
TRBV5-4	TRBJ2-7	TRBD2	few	TGTGCCAGCACCAGAGAACCGGGACTAAGCTACGAGCAGTACTTC	CASTREPGLSYEQYF
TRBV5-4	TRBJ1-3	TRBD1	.	TGTGCCAGCAGCCGACAGGGCCCCTCTGGAAACACCATATATTTT	CASSRQGPSGNTIYF
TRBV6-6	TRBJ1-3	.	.	TGTGCCACAGCGCTGGCGTCAGGGGGAAACACCATATATTTT	CATALASGGNTIYF
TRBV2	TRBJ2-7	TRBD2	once	TGTGCCAGCAGTGCGGGGGGGACCTCGACGGGATACGAGCAGTACTTC	CASSAGGTSTGYEQYF
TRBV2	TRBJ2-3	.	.	TGTGCCAGCAGTGTCAGGGAACCCTTTATTAGCACAGATACGCAGTATTTT	CASSVREPFISTDTQYF
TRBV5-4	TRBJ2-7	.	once	TGTGCCAGCAGCCAGAGCGGAGGCCTGTACGAGCAGTACTTC	CASSQSGGLYEQYF
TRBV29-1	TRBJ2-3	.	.	TGCAGCGTTGAAGCCCAGGTGGATACGCAGTATTTT	CSVEAQVDTQYF